This entry describes one TCR beta chain. Authors' methods: Amplified reference gene primers provided the basis for estimating nucleated cell counts. The data were produced by immunoSEQ multiplex PCR, yet TCRdb's version contains in-frame clones alone and is incomplete. The DNA was the basis for D and trimming; V, J and clone size are from that table. The data show roughly 81,000 clones, over 75% seen once. Seattle patient enrollment occurred during active infection, with longitudinal follow-up thereafter. These data belong to a study of blood T cell repertoires in COVID-19. Turning to the study itself: Sample material is recorded as cDNA or gDNA derived from T cells, B-cell-depleted T cells, or PBMCs.

Germline V CDR1 and CDR2: MNHEY, SVGAGI. This CDR3 region has 15 residues. Losses at the gene ends were 5 bases for V and 2 bases for J; bases not matched to a gene: 4. V gene TRBV6-5 combines with J gene TRBJ1-3; 9 bases are a match to TRBD1. The sequence was collected from a woman older than 75 with COVID-19, enrolled during active disease. The sequenced material came from peripheral blood. CDR3 in DNA: TGTGCCAGCAGTCCGCGGGACAGGGCTGGAAACACCATATATTTT. The encoded protein is CASSPRDRAGNTIYF.